This T cell receptor (beta chain) was captured by sequencing in a study of regulatory T cells in long-lasting Graves disease. About this clonotype itself: Its antigen is as yet unknown.

Time point described: persistent/refractory GD, antithyroid drugs over 5 years with positive TRAb. The TCR library was made from RNA that had been extracted from PBMCs in TRIzol. The CDR3 consists of 12 residues. Germline V gene data show CDR1 as MDHEN and CDR2 as SYDVKM. The V and J ends lost 5 bases and 9 bases, in that order; junction bases with no gene match: 4. Study-wide results and caveats: The study found lower TCR diversity in persistent Graves' patients than in newly diagnosed ones.

CDR3 regions were amplified by Arm-PCR using iRepertoire HTBI primers to build TCR beta libraries. Using its own MiXCR run on the multiplex PCR reads, TCRdb lists one record per CDR3 protein. The sample records about 460,000 distinct CDR3 sequences, 20% to 25% being singletons. The rearrangement joins TRBV28 to TRBJ1-1, with 9 bases lining up with TRBD1. Source: peripheral blood mononuclear cells (PBMCs), taken when the disease was refractory, from a patient treated with antithyroid drugs. This clonotype was sampled from a female donor with Graves disease. The CDR3 here is CASSTGGVQAFF. In DNA form, the CDR3 reads TGTGCCAGCAGTACAGGGGGCGTTCAAGCTTTCTTT.